A single sample is the source of the 30 T cell receptor beta chains below, sequenced in a study of blood T cells in healthy people across ages. Alongside a J-beta primer mix, a sample-barcoded 5' primer served in a second PCR lasting roughly 6 to 11 cycles. TCRdb independently ran MiXCR on the 5' RACE reads; one entry per CDR3 protein. This table holds some 290,000 distinct CDR3 sequences, 25% to 30% found once. Sequenced sample: blood. The receptors originated from a woman between 65 and 79 years old in good health.

This clonotype was counted at least ten times. The genes are TRBV5-1 and TRBJ2-1; a weak D match, TRBD1 (5 bases). This CDR3 comprises 15 residues. In germline, CDR1 is SGHRS, CDR2 YFSETQ. The V gene lost 0 bases and the J gene lost 5 bases, with 12 bases spanning the gap. The CDR3 DNA sequence: TGCGCCAGCAGCTTGGTGGGGCAGGTCAACAATGAGCAGTTCTTC. It yields the protein CASSLVGQVNNEQFF.

The CDR3 sequence is CSAQRGSTDTQYF. Written as DNA, the CDR3 is TGCAGTGCTCAGCGGGGTAGCACAGATACGCAGTATTTT. The rearrangement links TRBV20-1 to TRBJ2-3, with 7 bases lining up with TRBD2. With 5 bases clipped from V and 0 bases from J, the junction kept 2 bases outside the gene matches. The CDR3 totals 13 residues. Germline assignment: CDR1 DFQATT and CDR2 SNEGSKA (reference sequence).

The sample holds a few counts of this clonotype. The rearrangement links TRBV2 to TRBJ2-5; D call uncertain. Trimming took 6 bases from V and 5 from J, leaving 7 bases between them. Germline V gives CDR1 SNHLY, CDR2 FYNNEI. CDR3 length: 11 residues. The chain's CDR3 is CASRNVETQYF. DNA for the CDR3: TGTGCCAGCAGGAATGTGGAGACCCAGTACTTC.

This clonotype has only a few counts. The rearrangement joins TRBV12-3 or TRBV12-4 to TRBJ2-1; 11 bases align to TRBD2. The CDR3 sequence is 14 residues long. V trimming: 6 bases; J trimming: 9 bases; junction bases outside the gene matches: 7. This chain's CDR3 is CASSLLAGVVEQFF. The DNA of the CDR3 is TGTGCCAGCAGCTTACTAGCGGGAGTGGTTGAGCAGTTCTTC.

V usage is TRBV12-3 or TRBV12-4 and J usage is TRBJ2-3, with unresolved D. The CDR3 runs 12 residues. The V gene lost 4 bases and the J gene lost 2 bases, with 4 bases spanning the gap. CDR3 sequence (DNA): TGTGCCAGCAGTTCGTTCACAGATACGCAGTATTTT. This codes for CASSSFTDTQYF.

This clonotype was recorded a few times. The chain carries TRBV21-1 and TRBJ2-1; whether TRBD2, the table's D call, matches the DNA was not checked. TRBV21-1 is reported as a pseudogene. This CDR3 region has 17 residues. CDR3 sequence: CASSKGRERETLNEQFF. The CDR3 region has the DNA TGTGCCAGCAGCAAAGGCCGGGAGCGGGAGACATTAAATGAGCAGTTCTTC.

This clonotype was detected a few times. The chain joins TRBV5-1 to TRBJ2-3; D is unresolved. Germline V gives CDR1 SGHRS, CDR2 YFSETQ. The CDR3 totals 15 residues. V was cut by 4 bases and J by 0 bases, with 12 bases left in between. In DNA form, the CDR3 reads TGCGCCAGCAGCAAGAACTCCTTAAGCACAGATACGCAGTATTTT. Its protein is CASSKNSLSTDTQYF.

This clonotype was detected ten times or more. V gene TRBV7-2 combines with J gene TRBJ2-1, with D possibly TRBD2 on 6 matching bases. The germline V and J ends were trimmed by 3 bases and 7 bases, with 7 bases remaining between them. The CDR3 is 12 amino acids. Germline values: CDR1 SGHTA, CDR2 FQGNSA. CDR3 in DNA: TGTGCCAGCAGCTTGACTAGAAATGAGCAGTTCTTC. This codes for CASSLTRNEQFF.

This chain uses TRBV3-1 with TRBJ2-3; a possible D gene is TRBD2 (5 bases). This CDR3 comprises 12 residues. Between the trimmed V and J ends, which lost 8 bases and 1 base, there was a span of 7 bases. From germline, CDR1 is LGHDT and CDR2 YNNKEL (reference sequence). CDR3 sequence (DNA): TGTGCCAGCGGAGGAGGCACAGATACGCAGTATTTT. Its protein product is CASGGGTDTQYF.

The chain couples TRBV28 to TRBJ1-6, with D unclear. Trimming shortened V by 5 bases and J by 13 bases, and 6 bases separated the two germline ends. Germline CDR1 is MDHEN and CDR2 is SYDVKM. CDR3 length: 10 residues. The CDR3 protein is CASSRSPLHF. The CDR3 DNA reads TGTGCCAGCAGTCGTTCGCCCCTCCACTTT.

The rearrangement links TRBV9 to TRBJ1-2; 9 positions match TRBD1. Trimming cost V 4 bases and J 4 bases; bases outside gene matches: 8. The CDR3 totals 15 residues. From germline, CDR1 is SGDLS and CDR2 YYNGEE. The CDR3 loop reads CASSPRTGATYGYTF. CDR3 coding DNA: TGTGCCAGCAGCCCTAGGACAGGGGCCACCTATGGCTACACCTTC.

This rearrangement joins TRBV11-2 to TRBJ2-3; tentatively, D is TRBD1 (5 bases). Germline V gives CDR1 SGHAT, CDR2 FQNNGV. CDR3 length: 14 residues. The ends were cut back, 5 bases at V and 1 base at J, with 10 bases in the middle. This chain's CDR3 is CASSLVGRTDTQYF. CDR3 DNA sequence: TGTGCCAGCAGCCTGGTGGGGCGCACAGATACGCAGTATTTT.

CDR3 in amino acids: CASSQGNRGKPSGNTIYF. In nucleotides, the CDR3 is TGTGCCAGCAGCCAGGGCAACAGGGGGAAACCTTCTGGAAACACCATATATTTT. The V gene is TRBV3-1, the J gene TRBJ1-3; 8 nucleotides align to TRBD1. Looked up from germline, CDR1 is LGHDT and CDR2 is YNNKEL (reference sequence). V lost 3 bases, J lost 1 base, and 11 bases stayed unmatched. This CDR3 is built from 18 residues.

This clonotype was seen only a few times. V usage is TRBV20-1 and J usage is TRBJ2-4, with TRBD2 matching over 11 bases. V was clipped by 6 bases and J by 7 bases; unmatched bases: 11. The germline V gene encodes CDR1 DFQATT and CDR2 SNEGSKA (reference sequence). This CDR3 contains 15 residues. The CDR3 protein is CSAPRLAGGWNIQYF. The CDR3 DNA reads as TGCAGTGCCCCACGGCTAGCGGGAGGCTGGAACATTCAGTACTTC.

This clonotype has just a few counts. The chain has TRBV6-6 and TRBJ2-7, with D perhaps matching TRBD1 (5 bases). The V gene lost 5 bases and the J gene lost 5 bases, with 19 bases spanning the gap. The germline V gene has CDR1 MNHNY and CDR2 SVGAGI (reference sequence). The CDR3 has 15 amino acids. CDR3 bases: TGTGCCAGCAGTCAGAGGCGGTCCAGGGAAAACGAGCAGTACTTC. Protein: CASSQRRSRENEQYF.

The genes are TRBV11-1 and TRBJ2-2, with TRBD2 identical over 8 bases. Germline assignment: CDR1 SGHAT and CDR2 FQDESV (reference sequence). The CDR3 is 16 residues long. Unmatched junction bases numbered 11, after V lost 3 bases and J lost 8 bases. The CDR3 is CASSLKLAAPVGELFF. The CDR3 region has the DNA TGTGCCAGCAGCTTGAAACTAGCGGCCCCTGTTGGGGAGCTGTTTTTT.

This rearrangement joins TRBV20-1 to TRBJ2-1; TRBD2 aligns across 12 bases. Germline V gene lookup returns CDR1 DFQATT and CDR2 SNEGSKA (reference sequence). CDR3 size: 15 residues. The J segment lost 3 bases and the V segment lost 8 bases, leaving 8 bases of the junction unmatched. CDR3 nucleotide sequence: TGCAGTCCCAATCTAGCGGGAGGGTACTACAATGAGCAGTTCTTC. Translation: CSPNLAGGYYNEQFF.

V gene TRBV6-5 combines with J gene TRBJ1-2; no definite D call. V shed 0 bases and J shed 6 bases, with 14 bases lying between them. The CDR3 is 15 residues long. Looked up from germline, CDR1 is MNHEY and CDR2 is SVGAGI. This chain's CDR3 is CASSYSGIPRHGYTF. The CDR3 DNA follows: TGTGCCAGCAGTTACTCGGGCATCCCCAGGCATGGCTACACCTTC.

V and J are TRBV5-1 and TRBJ2-7, with TRBD1 matching over 7 bases. CDR1 and CDR2 from the germline V gene are SGHRS and YFSETQ. The V and J ends lost 4 bases and 0 bases, in that order; junction bases with no gene match: 7. This CDR3 comprises 15 residues. CDR3 residues: CASSQGQSDSYEQYF. DNA for the CDR3: TGCGCCAGCAGCCAGGGACAGTCGGACTCCTACGAGCAGTACTTC.

This rearrangement joins TRBV29-1 to TRBJ2-7, with TRBD1 matching 11 bases. CDR1 and CDR2 from the germline V gene are SQVTM and ANQGSEA. CDR3 length: 15 residues. With 5 bases clipped from V and 7 bases from J, the junction kept 13 bases outside the gene matches. The CDR3 sequence: CSVYAGTGGLEEQYF. Here the CDR3 DNA reads TGCAGCGTTTATGCCGGGACAGGGGGTCTGGAGGAGCAGTACTTC.

This chain joins TRBV5-1 and TRBJ2-2, with 7 bases matching TRBD1. V gave up 2 bases and J gave up 0 bases; unmatched junction bases: 4. The germline CDR1 and CDR2 sequences are SGHRS and YFSETQ. The CDR3 spans 16 residues. The CDR3 here is CASSFVDRSNTGELFF. DNA of the CDR3: TGCGCCAGCAGCTTCGTGGACAGGTCGAACACCGGGGAGCTGTTTTTT.

V and J are TRBV5-1 and TRBJ1-2, with a tentative D call TRBD1 (6 bases). Trimming cost V 2 bases and J 4 bases, with 12 bases left between them. The CDR3 is made up of 14 amino acids. From germline, CDR1 is SGHRS and CDR2 YFSETQ. In DNA form, the CDR3 reads TGCGCCAGCAGCTTACTACAGGGTGGCTATGGCTACACCTTC. The encoded protein is CASSLLQGGYGYTF.

This sequence joins TRBV28 and TRBJ1-4; 7 bases fit TRBD1. CDR3 length: 15 residues. The V segment lost 6 bases and the J segment 4 bases; nucleotides outside the gene matches: 8. Looked up from germline, CDR1 is MDHEN and CDR2 is SYDVKM. The CDR3 reads CASRRAGTVNEKLFF. The DNA for the CDR3 is TGTGCCAGCAGGCGCGCCGGGACAGTTAATGAAAAACTGTTTTTT.

This chain connects TRBV9 to TRBJ2-5; TRBD2 is a possible D gene (6 bases). CDR3 length equals 15 residues. V was cut by 0 bases and J by 4 bases, with 13 bases left in between. Germline V gene sequence: CDR1 SGDLS, CDR2 YYNGEE. The CDR3 protein is CASSVGTNRGETQYF. CDR3 bases: TGTGCCAGCAGCGTAGGGACTAACAGAGGAGAGACCCAGTACTTC.

Many counts were recorded for this clonotype. V gene TRBV28 combines with J gene TRBJ2-1, with D possibly being TRBD2 (6 bases). The CDR3 runs 18 residues. Trimming pared 1 base from V and 5 bases from J, leaving 21 bases between. CDR1 is MDHEN, CDR2 SYDVKM, per germline. Here the CDR3 reads CASSLFLPQLAEDNEQFF. The CDR3 coding sequence is TGTGCCAGCAGTTTATTCCTCCCCCAGTTAGCGGAAGACAATGAGCAGTTCTTC.

The chain links TRBV24-1 to TRBJ2-5, with 12 bases that match TRBD2. Germline values: CDR1 KGHDR, CDR2 SFDVKD. The V and J ends lost 3 bases and 5 bases, in that order; junction bases with no gene match: 6. The CDR3 has 16 residues. CDR3 amino acids: CATSDPGLAGRETQYF. The CDR3 DNA follows: TGTGCCACCAGTGATCCCGGACTAGCGGGGAGGGAGACCCAGTACTTC.

This clonotype was counted between two and nine times. V and J are TRBV15 and TRBJ2-7; 7 nucleotides match TRBD1. The length of the CDR3 is 13 residues. V lost 8 bases to trimming and J lost 6 bases; unmatched junction nucleotides: 10. Germline-derived CDR1 and CDR2 are LNHNV and YYDKDF (reference sequence). Here the CDR3 reads CATRDREEFEQYF. The CDR3 bases are TGTGCCACCCGGGACAGAGAGGAGTTCGAGCAGTACTTC.

The chain employs TRBV12-3 or TRBV12-4 and TRBJ1-5; unclear D gene. There are 13 residues in the CDR3. Between the trimmed V and J ends, which lost 3 bases and 5 bases, there was a span of 8 bases. The CDR3 sequence: CASSLAGYQPQHF. CDR3 DNA: TGTGCCAGCAGTTTGGCGGGTTATCAGCCCCAGCATTTT.

This clonotype has just one count. Relative to the germline gene, one junction end is altered; a read error may explain this. The chain couples TRBV7-2 to TRBJ1-2; TRBD1 might be the D (5 bases). CDR1 and CDR2 (germline): SGHTA, FQGNSA. The CDR3 has 14 amino acids. CDR3 bases: TGTGCCAGCAGCTGGGGGTTACTGGGCTATGGTTACACCTTC. Encoded protein: CASSWGLLGYGYTF. Together with reference TRBV7-2 and TRBJ1-2, the CDR3 gives the full variable domain: GAGVSQSPSNKVTEKGKDVELRCDPISGHTALYWYRQSLGQGLEFLIYFQGNSAPDKSGLPSDRFSAERTGGSVSTLTIQRTQQEDSAVYLCASSWGLLGYGYTFGSGTRLTVV.

The sample holds a few counts of this clonotype. The rearrangement links TRBV7-9 to TRBJ2-5; TRBD2 agrees at 9 bases. Germline CDR1 and CDR2: SEHNR and FQNEAQ (reference sequence). The CDR3 covers 15 residues. The ends lost 5 bases at V and 3 bases at J; junction bases unmatched: 7. The CDR3, as DNA: TGTGCCAGCAGCCCCAAAATAGCGGGAGAAGAGACCCAGTACTTC. This encodes CASSPKIAGEETQYF.